One sample yielded the 18 T cell receptor beta chains listed below, sequenced in a study of CD8 T cells in ankylosing spondylitis. Overall study findings and caveats: In ankylosing spondylitis blood, a motif of seven or eight highly homologous TCR beta variants appeared characteristic.

TCRdb called the 5' RACE reads again in MiXCR, with one record for every CDR3 protein. The table records approximately 400,000 distinct CDR3 sequences, roughly 26% of them present only once. No antigen has been assigned to these receptors. Input material: blood, either unsorted or a sorted T cell fraction (not recorded which). These receptors all stem from a male donor with ankylosing spondylitis.

This clonotype has only a few counts. V is TRBV10-3 and J is TRBJ2-3; 7 bases agree with TRBD2. The CDR3 has 14 residues. Germline V gene lookup returns CDR1 ENHRY and CDR2 SYGVKD. With V trimmed by 2 bases and J by 4 bases, 3 bases remained unmatched. CDR3 protein: CAISESGIADTQYF. CDR3 in DNA: TGTGCCATCAGTGAGAGCGGGATCGCAGATACGCAGTATTTT.

This chain joins TRBV11-2 and TRBJ2-3; 10 bases align to TRBD2. Per germline, CDR1 SGHAT and CDR2 FQNNGV. This CDR3 comprises 13 residues. Trimming at V came to 5 bases and at J to 5 bases, leaving 1 base not matched to a gene. CDR3 DNA: TGTGCCAGCAGCCGGACTAGCGGAGATACGCAGTATTTT. This gives the protein CASSRTSGDTQYF.

V and J are TRBV5-6 and TRBJ1-4, with 9 bases aligning to TRBD1. From germline, CDR1 is SGHDT and CDR2 YYEEEE. V was clipped by 1 base and J by 8 bases; unmatched bases: 6. The CDR3 sequence is 15 residues long. Written as DNA, the CDR3 is TGTGCCAGCAGCTTGTATGGGACAGGGAGCGAAAAACTGTTTTTT. Translated: CASSLYGTGSEKLFF.

The CDR3, as DNA: TGTGCCAGCAGCTTAGTCGGTAGCGGGAGGGCCAAAAACATTCAGTACTTC. Protein sequence: CASSLVGSGRAKNIQYF. The V call is TRBV7-6, the J call TRBJ2-4; the match to TRBD2 covers 10 bases. The CDR3 totals 17 residues. Germline V gene sequence: CDR1 SGHVS, CDR2 FNYEAQ. Trimming removed 1 base from V and 1 base from J; junction bases left unmatched: 4.

This clonotype occurred a few times. The chain carries TRBV28 and TRBJ2-2, with no clear D. The germline V and J ends were trimmed by 3 bases and 3 bases, with 11 bases remaining between them. The CDR3 is 15 residues long. The germline V gene has CDR1 MDHEN and CDR2 SYDVKM. The CDR3 spells CASSFVRLDTGELFF. As DNA, the CDR3 is TGTGCCAGCAGTTTCGTCAGGTTGGACACCGGGGAGCTGTTTTTT.

This clonotype was detected only a few times. The rearrangement links TRBV20-1 to TRBJ2-5, with TRBD2 identical over 10 bases. There are 15 residues in the CDR3. V lost 3 bases to trimming and J lost 7 bases; unmatched junction nucleotides: 11. Germline CDR1 reads DFQATT; CDR2 reads SNEGSKA (reference sequence). The DNA for the CDR3 is TGCAGTGCTAGTCTCCTAGCGGGAGATGCGGCGACCCAGTACTTC. Amino acid sequence: CSASLLAGDAATQYF.

The rearrangement links TRBV18 to TRBJ2-7, with a weak D call TRBD2 (6 bases). Deletions cut 4 bases from V and 6 bases from J, with 10 bases between. From germline, CDR1 is KGHSH and CDR2 LQKENI. CDR3 length: 12 amino acids. DNA of the CDR3: TGTGCCAGCTCACGACTAGGCGGCGAGCAGTACTTC. Its translation: CASSRLGGEQYF. Using reference TRBV18 and TRBJ2-7 for the parts outside the CDR3, the full variable domain is NAGVMQNPRHLVRRRGQEARLRCSPMKGHSHVYWYRQLPEEGLKFMVYLQKENIIDESGMPKERFSAEFPKEGPSILRIQQVVRGDSAAYFCASSRLGGEQYFGPGTRLTVT.

Regarding this clonotype: The germline gene is not matched at one end of the junction; a read error may be the cause. The chain has TRBV29-1 and TRBJ2-1; 14 nucleotides align to TRBD2. The CDR3 runs to 12 residues. Germline V lookup: CDR1 SQVTM, CDR2 ANQGSEA. CDR3 residues: CSAAGTSGSSVF. The CDR3, as DNA: TGCAGCGCCGCCGGGACTAGCGGGAGTTCGGTGTTT.

J is TRBJ2-1 and V is TRBV7-9, with D unresolved. This CDR3 region has 15 residues. V shed 4 bases and J shed 0 bases, with 10 bases lying between them. CDR1 and CDR2 (germline): SEHNR, FQNEAQ (reference sequence). Here the CDR3 DNA reads TGTGCCAGCAGCTCACGGGCGAGCTCCTACAATGAGCAGTTCTTC. As protein: CASSSRASSYNEQFF.

The CDR3 DNA reads TGTGCCACCAGTGATCCCCGCCGGGACAGGGGGTTATATGGCTACACCTTC. Its translation is CATSDPRRDRGLYGYTF. This rearrangement joins TRBV24-1 to TRBJ1-2; 11 bases match TRBD1. The CDR3 has 17 residues. The junction had 10 bases not matched to a gene; V was cut back by 3 bases and J by 5 bases. Germline V gene data show CDR1 as KGHDR and CDR2 as SFDVKD.

The chain has TRBV7-8 and TRBJ2-1, with a weak D call TRBD2 (6 bases). The CDR3 runs 14 residues. The germline V gene encodes CDR1 SGHVS and CDR2 FQNEAQ. Trimming left V 5 bases short and J 7 bases short, with 15 bases between. The CDR3 DNA reads as TGTGCCAGCAGCCTCACCGGAGGGCTAAATGAGCAGTTCTTC. Its translation is CASSLTGGLNEQFF.

The chain employs TRBV20-1 and TRBJ2-1, with a tentative D call TRBD1 (6 bases). The CDR3 length is 12 residues. Germline lookup yields CDR1 DFQATT and CDR2 SNEGSKA (reference sequence). The DNA for the CDR3 is TGCAAAGGACAAGGGGGTGGGAATGAGCAGTTCTTC. Translated, it gives CKGQGGGNEQFF.

This clonotype was detected only a few times. This chain links TRBV29-1 with TRBJ1-5, with a tentative D call TRBD1 (6 bases). Per germline, CDR1 SQVTM and CDR2 ANQGSEA. Between the trimmed V and J ends, which lost 7 bases and 1 base, there was a span of 11 bases. This CDR3 region has 13 residues. This CDR3 reads CSASGASNQPQHF. The CDR3 coding sequence is TGCAGCGCATCAGGGGCCAGCAATCAGCCCCAGCATTTT.

The V and J genes are TRBV10-3 and TRBJ1-1; 8 nucleotides match TRBD1. Trimming took 4 bases from V and 1 from J; bases not matched to a gene: 5. Germline V gene lookup returns CDR1 ENHRY and CDR2 SYGVKD. The CDR3 sequence is 15 residues long. CDR3 residues: CAISGTGQGNTEAFF. Here the CDR3 DNA reads TGTGCCATCAGTGGAACTGGACAGGGGAACACTGAAGCTTTCTTT.

The rearrangement joins TRBV28 to TRBJ1-4; D is uncertain. Deletions cut 4 bases from V and 5 bases from J, with 11 bases between. Germline CDR1 MDHEN, CDR2 SYDVKM. The CDR3 sequence is 14 residues long. CDR3: CASSSPGGNEKLFF. The CDR3 coding sequence is TGTGCCAGCAGTTCCCCCGGTGGAAATGAAAAACTGTTTTTT. The complete variable domain, with remaining parts taken from reference TRBV28 and TRBJ1-4, reads DVKVTQSSRYLVKRTGEKVFLECVQDMDHENMFWYRQDPGLGLRLIYFSYDVKMKEKGDIPEGYSVSREKKERFSLILESASTNQTSMYLCASSSPGGNEKLFFGSGTQLSVL.

This clonotype was observed a handful of times. The chain couples TRBV5-1 to TRBJ1-2, with TRBD1 matching 11 bases. Germline lookup yields CDR1 SGHRS and CDR2 YFSETQ. The CDR3 totals 14 residues. Losses at the gene ends were 4 bases for V and 7 bases for J; bases not matched to a gene: 6. The CDR3 nucleotides read TGCGCCAGCAGCCCGGGACAGGGGGTTCCTGGCTACACCTTC. Translation: CASSPGQGVPGYTF.

This chain joins TRBV7-2 and TRBJ2-7; 9 positions match TRBD2. V trimming: 5 bases; J trimming: 5 bases; junction bases outside the gene matches: 10. Per the germline V gene, CDR1 is SGHTA and CDR2 is FQGNSA. This CDR3 contains 15 residues. The CDR3 protein is CASSPRAGGLHEQYF. CDR3 bases: TGTGCCAGCAGCCCACGGGCGGGGGGGTTGCACGAGCAGTACTTC.

This chain joins TRBV18 and TRBJ2-1; TRBD2 is a possible D gene (5 bases). The CDR3 is 16 residues long. The germline V gene encodes CDR1 KGHSH and CDR2 LQKENI. V was pared by 3 bases and J by 2 bases, with 14 bases between. For the CDR3, the DNA is TGTGCCAGCTCACCCCCGGACTGGACCACCTACAATGAGCAGTTCTTC. It yields the protein CASSPPDWTTYNEQFF.